The clone carrying this T cell receptor beta chain was detected many times. Its antigen remains unidentified. CDR3 size: 14 residues. Germline trimming cut 7 bases from V and 5 bases from J; bases unmatched to any gene: 9. These data are taken from a study of T cells in Graves' hyperthyroidism and ophthalmopathy. Study-level findings and limits: Prediction of ophthalmopathy progression came a median approximately 6 months pre-onset.

Amplified regions were TCR beta CDR3 sequences from RNA transcripts. First-round RT-PCR targeting the TCR CDR3 was performed with the HTBI primer set. TCRdb independently ran MiXCR on the multiplex PCR reads; one entry per CDR3 protein. The sample lists hundreds of thousands of distinct CDR3 sequences, more than 15% occurring once. A patient was excluded if there was uncontrolled infection, other autoimmune disease, pregnancy or lactation. The sample was blood. V gene TRBV12-3 or TRBV12-4 combines with J gene TRBJ2-5, with TRBD2 matching over 8 bases. This sequence originates from a woman aged 40 to 55 with Graves' ophthalmopathy. This CDR3 is CASTKGLGWETQYF. CDR3 bases: TGTGCCAGCACCAAGGGACTAGGATGGGAGACCCAGTACTTC.